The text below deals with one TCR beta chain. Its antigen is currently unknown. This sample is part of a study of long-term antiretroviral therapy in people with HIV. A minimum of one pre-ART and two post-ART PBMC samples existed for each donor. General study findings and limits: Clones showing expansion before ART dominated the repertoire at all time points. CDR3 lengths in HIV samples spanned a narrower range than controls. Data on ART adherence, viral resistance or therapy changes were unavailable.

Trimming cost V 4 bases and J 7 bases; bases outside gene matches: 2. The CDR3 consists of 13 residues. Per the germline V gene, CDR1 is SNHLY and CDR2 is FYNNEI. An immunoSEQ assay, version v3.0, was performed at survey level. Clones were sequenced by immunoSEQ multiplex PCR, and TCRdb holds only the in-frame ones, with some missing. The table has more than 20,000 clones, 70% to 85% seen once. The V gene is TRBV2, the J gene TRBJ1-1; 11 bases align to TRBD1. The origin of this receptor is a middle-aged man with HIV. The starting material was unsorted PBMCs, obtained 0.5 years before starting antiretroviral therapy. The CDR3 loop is CASSGTGGLEAFF. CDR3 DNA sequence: TGTGCCAGCAGTGGGACAGGGGGCCTTGAAGCTTTCTTT.